This TCR beta chain was recovered during a study of T cell clones after liver transplantation. Data came from immunoSEQ multiplex PCR; TCRdb stores just in-frame clones and leaves some out. The data hold fewer than 65,000 clones, with 60% to 75% observed a single time. This CDR3 is 14 amino acids long. Germline lookup yields CDR1 MDHEN and CDR2 SYDVKM. V was pared by 3 bases and J by 14 bases, with 10 bases of the junction left unmatched. V gene TRBV28 combines with J gene TRBJ1-6; 7 bases map to TRBD1. The sample here was CD4+ T cells from blood, taken at the 22-month timepoint. The receptor was isolated from a human patient who received a liver transplant. Some T cells may have come from the graft donor. CDR3: CASSFEGQWRSLHF. CDR3 bases: TGTGCCAGCAGTTTTGAGGGACAGTGGAGATCCCTCCACTTT.